What follows are 21 T cell receptor beta chains derived from one specimen sequenced in a study of cytomegalovirus exposure and HLA in healthy donors. Only in-frame clones appear in the TCRdb table, and some are missing; sequencing was by immunoSEQ multiplex PCR. Found here are approximately 210,000 clones, around 86% of them singletons; the top ten hold roughly 1.5%. Sequenced input: PBMCs. These receptors were collected from a young woman in good health and CMV-seronegative.

The rearrangement links TRBV7-6 to TRBJ1-2; 7 bases are a match to TRBD1. The germline V gene has CDR1 SGHVS and CDR2 FNYEAQ. The CDR3 is 12 residues long. V dropped 5 bases and J dropped 7; count of bases not matched to a gene: 4. This CDR3 reads CASSDRDLGYTF. CDR3 DNA: TGTGCCAGCAGCGACAGGGACCTTGGCTACACCTTC.

The rearrangement joins TRBV10-3 to TRBJ2-2; possible D gene TRBD2, 6 bases. Germline loops: CDR1 ENHRY, CDR2 SYGVKD. The CDR3 is made up of 16 amino acids. Trimming removed 8 bases from V and 0 bases from J, with 16 bases in between. The CDR3 coding sequence is TGTGCCATCGCGGGGAGATCCCCGGCGAACACCGGGGAGCTGTTTTTT. It specifies CAIAGRSPANTGELFF.

This chain connects TRBV5-1 to TRBJ2-1, with a tentative D call TRBD1 (6 bases). V shed 4 bases and J shed 5 bases, with 19 bases lying between them. In germline, CDR1 is SGHRS, CDR2 YFSETQ. The CDR3 spans 16 residues. In DNA form, the CDR3 reads TGCGCCAGCAGCCCCACCCGGACAGCCAGGGACAATGAGCAGTTCTTC. Its translation is CASSPTRTARDNEQFF.

This clone was found a few times. CDR3 sequence reads: CASSEPTKTSGGHLNTDTQYF. The CDR3 DNA is TGCGCCAGCAGTGAGCCCACCAAGACTAGCGGGGGCCATCTGAACACAGATACGCAGTATTTT. The gene calls are TRBV10-1 and TRBJ2-3; 12 positions agree with TRBD2. Germline V lookup: CDR1 WNHNN, CDR2 SYGVQD (reference sequence). This CDR3 has 21 amino acids. With 2 bases clipped from V and 2 bases from J, the junction kept 17 bases outside the gene matches.

This sequence joins TRBV4-2 and TRBJ2-1; 11 bases match TRBD2. The CDR3 is 18 amino acids. Germline V gives CDR1 LGHNA, CDR2 YNFKEQ. Losses at the gene ends were 0 bases for V and 4 bases for J; bases not matched to a gene: 8. CDR3 sequence: CASSQEEGVAGGYNEQFF. The CDR3 region has the DNA TGTGCCAGCAGCCAAGAAGAGGGGGTAGCGGGAGGGTACAATGAGCAGTTCTTC.

The chain couples TRBV5-6 to TRBJ1-4; 9 nucleotides agree with TRBD1. This CDR3 has 15 residues. V lost 3 bases to trimming and J lost 8 bases; unmatched junction nucleotides: 8. Germline CDR1 SGHDT, CDR2 YYEEEE. The CDR3 loop reads CASSSNRGLMEKLFF. CDR3 coding DNA: TGTGCCAGCAGCTCAAACAGGGGGCTTATGGAAAAACTGTTTTTT.

This rearrangement joins TRBV18 to TRBJ2-7; D call uncertain. The CDR3 runs 16 residues. The V end lost 0 bases, the J end lost 0 bases, and 12 bases lay between the germline ends. CDR1 is KGHSH and CDR2 is LQKENI in the germline V gene. The CDR3 DNA follows: TGTGCCAGCTCACCACCGAGGCTATCGAGCTCCTACGAGCAGTACTTC. Translated: CASSPPRLSSSYEQYF. Full variable domain (outside the CDR3, taken from reference TRBV18 and TRBJ2-7): NAGVMQNPRHLVRRRGQEARLRCSPMKGHSHVYWYRQLPEEGLKFMVYLQKENIIDESGMPKERFSAEFPKEGPSILRIQQVVRGDSAAYFCASSPPRLSSSYEQYFGPGTRLTVT.

This clone was counted a single time. This chain joins TRBV5-1 and TRBJ2-3; 10 bases are shared with TRBD2. V shed 6 bases and J 1 base; nucleotides not matched to a gene: 8. Germline CDR1 and CDR2: SGHRS and YFSETQ. CDR3 length: 16 amino acids. CDR3 nucleotide sequence: TGCGCCAGCACCCGGCTAGCGGGGGCTGGCACAGATACGCAGTATTTT. Residues: CASTRLAGAGTDTQYF.

The rearrangement joins TRBV5-4 to TRBJ2-2; TRBD1 or TRBD2 may be the D gene (5 bases each). This CDR3 spans 17 amino acids. Germline V CDR1 and CDR2: SGHNT, YYREEE (reference sequence). V shed 4 bases and J shed 2 bases, with 18 bases lying between them. CDR3 amino acids: CASSVGPGIHNTGELFF. The CDR3 DNA sequence: TGTGCCAGCAGCGTGGGGCCGGGAATTCATAACACCGGGGAGCTGTTTTTT.

The chain carries TRBV4-1 and TRBJ2-1; the D gene is possibly TRBD1 (6 bases). The CDR3 contains 18 residues. Germline assignment: CDR1 MGHRA and CDR2 YSYEKL. V lost 3 bases and J lost 0, with 18 bases in between. In DNA form, the CDR3 reads TGCGCCAGCAGCCATCCTAAGGGGGAACTGGACTCCTACAATGAGCAGTTCTTC. Translated, it gives CASSHPKGELDSYNEQFF.

This rearrangement joins TRBV6-5 to TRBJ1-1; maybe TRBD1 (6 bases). Trimming removed 4 bases at V and 0 bases at J, with 12 bases between. This CDR3 is 15 amino acids long. CDR1 is MNHEY and CDR2 is SVGAGI in the germline V gene. The CDR3 sequence is CASSFGGAVNTEAFF. The CDR3 DNA reads TGTGCCAGCAGTTTTGGGGGCGCTGTGAACACTGAAGCTTTCTTT.

The rearrangement uses TRBV15 and TRBJ2-7, with a weak D call TRBD1 (5 bases). The germline V and J ends were trimmed by 4 bases and 2 bases, with 9 bases remaining between them. The germline V gene has CDR1 LNHNV and CDR2 YYDKDF (reference sequence). This CDR3 region has 13 residues. CDR3 region: CATSIDRTYEQYF. CDR3 in DNA: TGTGCCACCAGCATCGACAGAACCTACGAGCAGTACTTC.

CDR3: CSGGLQETQYF. CDR3 DNA sequence: TGCAGTGGGGGGCTCCAAGAGACCCAGTACTTC. The chain employs TRBV20-1 and TRBJ2-5, with D tentatively TRBD1 (6 bases). Per germline, CDR1 DFQATT and CDR2 SNEGSKA (reference sequence). The V end was cut by 7 bases, the J end by 1 base, with 7 bases between. The CDR3 sequence is 11 residues long.

The J gene is TRBJ2-1, the V gene TRBV10-3; 8 bases align to TRBD1. The CDR3 covers 15 residues. J gave up 8 bases and V 7 bases, and 13 bases lay outside the gene matches. Germline-derived CDR1 and CDR2 are ENHRY and SYGVKD. This CDR3 is CAITEGSRGRDEQFF. The CDR3 nucleotides read TGTGCCATCACCGAGGGGAGCAGGGGGCGAGATGAGCAGTTCTTC.

The rearrangement joins TRBV19 to TRBJ1-1, with TRBD1 as a possible D gene (5 bases). The CDR3 is 13 residues long. V lost 7 bases and J 8 bases, leaving 17 bases between the germline ends. Germline V CDR1 and CDR2: LNHDA, SQIVND (reference sequence). The CDR3: CASKSRGNNEAFF. DNA for the CDR3: TGTGCCAGTAAGAGCCGGGGGAACAACGAAGCTTTCTTT.

The V gene is TRBV10-1, the J gene TRBJ2-2, with D perhaps TRBD2 (6 bases). V lost 0 bases to trimming and J lost 4 bases, with 9 bases between them. The CDR3 totals 15 residues. CDR1 WNHNN and CDR2 SYGVQD come from the germline V gene (reference sequence). The CDR3 region is CASSESGGSTGELFF. For the CDR3, the DNA is TGCGCCAGCAGTGAGTCGGGAGGTAGCACCGGGGAGCTGTTTTTT.

In this sample, this clone turned up once. The chain joins TRBV5-4 to TRBJ1-4; 7 bases agree with TRBD1. J was trimmed by 7 bases and V by 2 bases; bases with no gene match: 5. CDR3 length equals 14 residues. Per germline, CDR1 SGHNT and CDR2 YYREEE (reference sequence). CDR3 loop: CASSFVGGGEKLFF. The CDR3, as DNA: TGTGCCAGCAGCTTTGTAGGGGGCGGTGAAAAACTGTTTTTT.

The chain uses TRBV11-2 and TRBJ2-7; D might be TRBD1 (6 bases). The CDR3 spans 16 residues. Germline V gives CDR1 SGHAT, CDR2 FQNNGV. The ends were cut back, 5 bases at V and 3 bases at J, with 20 bases in the middle. The chain's CDR3 is CASSRALQGIGYEQYF. The CDR3 bases are TGTGCCAGCAGCCGAGCGCTACAGGGAATTGGCTACGAGCAGTACTTC.

This clone has a single count. The chain couples TRBV27 to TRBJ2-5; 8 bases line up with TRBD1. Germline lookup yields CDR1 MNHEY and CDR2 SMNVEV (reference sequence). V lost 4 bases to trimming and J lost 6 bases; unmatched junction nucleotides: 10. CDR3 length equals 15 residues. For the CDR3, the DNA is TGTGCCAGCAGTTCACGACAGGGGATGGGAAAGACCCAGTACTTC. Protein product: CASSSRQGMGKTQYF.

The chain has TRBV5-4 and TRBJ2-7, with 10 bases matching TRBD2. Germline lookup yields CDR1 SGHNT and CDR2 YYREEE (reference sequence). The V and J ends lost 1 base and 0 bases, in that order; junction bases with no gene match: 1. The CDR3 spans 15 residues. The CDR3 DNA is TGTGCCAGCAGCTTGTTAGCGGGGGGCTCCTACGAGCAGTACTTC. Translation gives CASSLLAGGSYEQYF.

The rearrangement joins TRBV18 to TRBJ1-2; no reliable D call. Trimming cost V 3 bases and J 3 bases, with 20 bases left between them. Germline CDR1 and CDR2: KGHSH and LQKENI. CDR3 size: 17 residues. CDR3 sequence reads: CASSPPPVWGEDYGYTF. CDR3 DNA sequence: TGTGCCAGCTCACCCCCGCCGGTGTGGGGAGAGGACTATGGCTACACCTTC.